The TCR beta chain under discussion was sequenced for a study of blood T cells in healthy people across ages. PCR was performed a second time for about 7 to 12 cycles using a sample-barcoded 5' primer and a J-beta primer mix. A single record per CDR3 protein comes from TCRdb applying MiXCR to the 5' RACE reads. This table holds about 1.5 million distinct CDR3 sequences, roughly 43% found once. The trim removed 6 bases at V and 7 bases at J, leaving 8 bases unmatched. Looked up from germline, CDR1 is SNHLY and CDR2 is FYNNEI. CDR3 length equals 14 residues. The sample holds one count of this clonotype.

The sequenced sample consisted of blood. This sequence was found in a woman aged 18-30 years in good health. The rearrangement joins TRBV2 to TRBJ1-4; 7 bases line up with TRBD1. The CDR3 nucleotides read TGTGCCAGCAGGGTACAGGGGTCAGGTGAAAAACTGTTTTTT. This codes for CASRVQGSGEKLFF.